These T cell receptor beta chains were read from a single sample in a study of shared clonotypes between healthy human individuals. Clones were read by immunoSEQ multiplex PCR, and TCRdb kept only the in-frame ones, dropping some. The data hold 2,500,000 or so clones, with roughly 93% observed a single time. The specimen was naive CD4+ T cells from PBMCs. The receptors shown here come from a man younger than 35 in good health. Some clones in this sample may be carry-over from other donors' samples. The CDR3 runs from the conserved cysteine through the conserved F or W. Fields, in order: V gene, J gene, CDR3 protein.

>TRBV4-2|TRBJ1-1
CASSQEPQGSNTEAFF
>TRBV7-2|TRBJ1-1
CASSLRQGGPNTEAFF
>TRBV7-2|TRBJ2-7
CASSLSVRDIPYEQYF
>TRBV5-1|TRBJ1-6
CASSPGQAYSPLHF
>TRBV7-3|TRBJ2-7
CASSPARGEEQYF
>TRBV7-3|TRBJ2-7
CASSRTGGYEQYF
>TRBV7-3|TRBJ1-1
CASSLTGRTGGNTEAFF
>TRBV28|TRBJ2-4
CASSFSGVAKNIQYF
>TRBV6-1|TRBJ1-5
CASTAGVQPQHF
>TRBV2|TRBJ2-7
CAGLPRTGGHEQYF
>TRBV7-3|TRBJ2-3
CASSWTGTDTQYF
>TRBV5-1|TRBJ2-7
CASSLLFGTYEQYF
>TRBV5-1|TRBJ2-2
CASSLSLGGSTGELFF
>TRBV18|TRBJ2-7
CASSPAGYEQYF
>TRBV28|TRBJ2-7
CASSHSLGQAYEQYF
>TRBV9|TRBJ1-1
CASSFDSRGTEAFF